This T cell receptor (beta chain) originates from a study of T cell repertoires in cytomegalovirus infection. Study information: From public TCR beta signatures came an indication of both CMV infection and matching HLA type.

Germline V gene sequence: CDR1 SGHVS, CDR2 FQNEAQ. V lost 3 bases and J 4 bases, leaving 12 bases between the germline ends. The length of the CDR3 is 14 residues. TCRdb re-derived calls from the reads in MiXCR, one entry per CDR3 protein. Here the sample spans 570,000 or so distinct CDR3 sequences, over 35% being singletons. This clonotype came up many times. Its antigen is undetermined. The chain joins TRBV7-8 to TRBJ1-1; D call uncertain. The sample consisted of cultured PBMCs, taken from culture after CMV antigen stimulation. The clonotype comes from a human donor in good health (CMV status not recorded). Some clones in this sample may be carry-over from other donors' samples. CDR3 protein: CASSFRARATEAFF. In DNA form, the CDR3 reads TGTGCCAGCAGCTTTCGTGCGAGGGCCACTGAAGCTTTCTTT.